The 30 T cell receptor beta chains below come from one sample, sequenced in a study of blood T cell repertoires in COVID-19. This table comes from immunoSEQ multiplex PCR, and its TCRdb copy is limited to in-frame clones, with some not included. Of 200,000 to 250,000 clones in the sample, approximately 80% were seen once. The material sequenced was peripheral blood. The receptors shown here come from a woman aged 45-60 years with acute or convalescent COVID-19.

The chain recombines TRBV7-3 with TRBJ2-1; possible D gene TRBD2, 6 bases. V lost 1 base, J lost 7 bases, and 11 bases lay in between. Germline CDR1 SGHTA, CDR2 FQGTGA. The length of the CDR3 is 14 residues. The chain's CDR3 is CASSLSGTRNEQFF. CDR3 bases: TGTGCCAGCAGCTTAAGCGGGACGCGAAATGAGCAGTTCTTC.

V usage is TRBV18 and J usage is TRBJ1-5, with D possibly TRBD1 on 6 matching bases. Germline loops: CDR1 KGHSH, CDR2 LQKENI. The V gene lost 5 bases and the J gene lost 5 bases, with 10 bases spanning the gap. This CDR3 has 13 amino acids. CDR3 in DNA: TGTGCCAGCTCATTAGCAGGGGATCAGCCCCAGCATTTT. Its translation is CASSLAGDQPQHF.

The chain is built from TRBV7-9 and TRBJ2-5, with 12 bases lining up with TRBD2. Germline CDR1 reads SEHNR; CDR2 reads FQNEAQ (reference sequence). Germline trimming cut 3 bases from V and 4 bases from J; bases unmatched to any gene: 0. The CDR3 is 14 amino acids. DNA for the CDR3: TGTGCCAGCAGCTTGACTAGCGGGGGAGAGACCCAGTACTTC. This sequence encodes CASSLTSGGETQYF. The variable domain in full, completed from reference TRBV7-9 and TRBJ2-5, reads DTGVSQNPRHKITKRGQNVTFRCDPISEHNRLYWYRQTLGQGPEFLTYFQNEAQLEKSRLLSDRFSAERPKGSFSTLEIQRTEQGDSAMYLCASSLTSGGETQYFGPGTRLLVL.

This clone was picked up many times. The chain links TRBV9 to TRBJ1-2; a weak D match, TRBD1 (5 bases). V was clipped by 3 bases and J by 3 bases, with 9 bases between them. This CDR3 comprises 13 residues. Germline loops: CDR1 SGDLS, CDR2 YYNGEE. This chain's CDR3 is CASSAGHDYGYTF. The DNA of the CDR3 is TGTGCCAGCAGCGCCGGACACGACTATGGCTACACCTTC. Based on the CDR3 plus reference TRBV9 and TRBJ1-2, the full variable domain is DSGVTQTPKHLITATGQRVTLRCSPRSGDLSVYWYQQSLDQGLQFLIQYYNGEERAKGNILERFSAQQFPDLHSELNLSSLELGDSALYFCASSAGHDYGYTFGSGTRLTVV.

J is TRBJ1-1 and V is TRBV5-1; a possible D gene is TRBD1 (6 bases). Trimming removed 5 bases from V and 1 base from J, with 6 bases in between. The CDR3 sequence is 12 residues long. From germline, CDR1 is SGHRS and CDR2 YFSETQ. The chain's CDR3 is CASRQGNTEAFF. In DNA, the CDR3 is TGCGCCAGCAGACAGGGGAACACTGAAGCTTTCTTT.

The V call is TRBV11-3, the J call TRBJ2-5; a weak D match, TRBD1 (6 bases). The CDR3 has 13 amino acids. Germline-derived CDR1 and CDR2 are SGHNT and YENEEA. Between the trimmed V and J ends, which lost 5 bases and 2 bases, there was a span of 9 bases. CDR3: CASSRDRQETQYF. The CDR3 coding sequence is TGTGCCAGCAGCAGAGACAGGCAAGAGACCCAGTACTTC.

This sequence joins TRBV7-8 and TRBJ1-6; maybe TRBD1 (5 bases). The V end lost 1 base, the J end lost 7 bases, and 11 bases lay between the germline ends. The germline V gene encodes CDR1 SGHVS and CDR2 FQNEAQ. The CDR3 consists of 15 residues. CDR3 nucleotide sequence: TGTGCCAGCAGCTTAGGAGCCGGGGGGAATTCACCCCTCCACTTT. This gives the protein CASSLGAGGNSPLHF. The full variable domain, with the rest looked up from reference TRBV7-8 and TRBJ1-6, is GAGVSQSPRYKVAKRGQDVALRCDPISGHVSLFWYQQALGQGPEFLTYFQNEAQLDKSGLPSDRFFAERPEGSVSTLKIQRTQQEDSAVYLCASSLGAGGNSPLHFGNGTRLTVT.

CDR3 nucleotides: TGTGCCAGCCGAAAGCGGCTACTTACTCTTGGCTACACCTTC. It yields the protein CASRKRLLTLGYTF. V is TRBV5-6 and J is TRBJ1-2; D is ambiguous. Germline-derived CDR1 and CDR2 are SGHDT and YYEEEE. Trimming removed 7 bases from V and 7 bases from J, with 20 bases in between. The CDR3 spans 14 residues.

The CDR3 region is CASSEPGSARETQYF. The CDR3 nucleotides read TGCGCCAGCAGTGAGCCCGGGAGCGCTCGGGAGACCCAGTACTTC. The chain combines TRBV10-2 with TRBJ2-5; a possible D gene is TRBD2 (6 bases). The CDR3 consists of 15 residues. The V end was cut by 2 bases, the J end by 5 bases, with 15 bases between. CDR1 is WSHSY, CDR2 SAAADI, per germline.

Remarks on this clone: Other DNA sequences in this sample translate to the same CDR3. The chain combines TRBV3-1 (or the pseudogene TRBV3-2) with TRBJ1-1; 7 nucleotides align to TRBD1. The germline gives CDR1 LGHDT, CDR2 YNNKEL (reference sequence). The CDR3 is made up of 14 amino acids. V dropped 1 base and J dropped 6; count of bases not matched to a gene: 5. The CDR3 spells CASSQAGGRSEAFF. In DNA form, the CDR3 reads TGTGCCAGCAGCCAAGCAGGGGGGAGGTCTGAAGCTTTCTTT.

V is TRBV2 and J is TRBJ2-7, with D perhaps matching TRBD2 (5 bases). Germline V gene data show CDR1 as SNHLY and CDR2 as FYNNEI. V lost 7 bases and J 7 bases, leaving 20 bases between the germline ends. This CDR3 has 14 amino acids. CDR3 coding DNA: TGTGCCAGCACCCTCGGACTGACTCTGGGGGAGCAGTACTTC. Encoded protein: CASTLGLTLGEQYF.

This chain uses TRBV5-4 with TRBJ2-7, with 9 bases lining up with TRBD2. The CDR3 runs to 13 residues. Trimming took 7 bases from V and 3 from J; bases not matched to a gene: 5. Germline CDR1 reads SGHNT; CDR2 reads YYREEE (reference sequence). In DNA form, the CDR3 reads TGTGCCAGCGGCCTAGCGGGACACTACGAGCAGTACTTC. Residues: CASGLAGHYEQYF.

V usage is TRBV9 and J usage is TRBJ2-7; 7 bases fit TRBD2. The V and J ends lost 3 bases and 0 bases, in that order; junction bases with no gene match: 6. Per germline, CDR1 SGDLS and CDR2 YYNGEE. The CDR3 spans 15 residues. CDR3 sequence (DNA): TGTGCCAGCAGCGGCGGGGGAACGAGCTCCTACGAGCAGTACTTC. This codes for CASSGGGTSSYEQYF.

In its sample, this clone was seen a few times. The CDR3: CASSSTGGNQPQHF. In DNA form, the CDR3 reads TGTGCCAGCTCATCCACAGGGGGCAATCAGCCCCAGCATTTT. V usage is TRBV18 and J usage is TRBJ1-5; 7 nucleotides line up with TRBD1. The germline CDR1 and CDR2 sequences are KGHSH and LQKENI. The length of the CDR3 is 14 residues. V was clipped by 5 bases and J by 2 bases; unmatched bases: 3.

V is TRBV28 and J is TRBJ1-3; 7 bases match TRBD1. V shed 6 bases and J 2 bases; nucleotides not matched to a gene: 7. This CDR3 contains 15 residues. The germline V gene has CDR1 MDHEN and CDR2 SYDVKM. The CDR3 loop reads CASSVQGSAGNTIYF. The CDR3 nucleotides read TGTGCCAGCAGCGTACAGGGGTCTGCTGGAAACACCATATATTTT.

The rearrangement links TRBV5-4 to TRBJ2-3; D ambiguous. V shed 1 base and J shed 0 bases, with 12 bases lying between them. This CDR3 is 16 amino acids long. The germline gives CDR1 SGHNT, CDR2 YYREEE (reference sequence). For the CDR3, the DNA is TGTGCCAGCAGCTTGTCACCAGATTCTAGCACAGATACGCAGTATTTT. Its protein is CASSLSPDSSTDTQYF.

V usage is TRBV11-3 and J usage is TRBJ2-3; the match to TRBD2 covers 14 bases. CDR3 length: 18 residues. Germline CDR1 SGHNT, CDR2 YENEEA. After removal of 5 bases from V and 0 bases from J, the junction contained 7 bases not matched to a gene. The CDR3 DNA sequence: TGTGCCAGCAGCCTCGGACTAGCGGGAGGATCGAGCACAGATACGCAGTATTTT. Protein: CASSLGLAGGSSTDTQYF.

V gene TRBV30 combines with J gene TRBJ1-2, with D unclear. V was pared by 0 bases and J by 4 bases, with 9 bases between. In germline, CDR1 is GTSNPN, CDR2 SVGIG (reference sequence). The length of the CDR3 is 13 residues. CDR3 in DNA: TGTGCCTGGAGTGTGCCTTGGAGCTATGGCTACACCTTC. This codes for CAWSVPWSYGYTF. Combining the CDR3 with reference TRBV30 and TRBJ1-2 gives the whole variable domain SQTIHQWPATLVQPVGSPLSLECTVEGTSNPNLYWYRQAAGRGLQLLFYSVGIGQISSEVPQNLSASRPQDRQFILSSKKLLLSDSGFYLCAWSVPWSYGYTFGSGTRLTVV.

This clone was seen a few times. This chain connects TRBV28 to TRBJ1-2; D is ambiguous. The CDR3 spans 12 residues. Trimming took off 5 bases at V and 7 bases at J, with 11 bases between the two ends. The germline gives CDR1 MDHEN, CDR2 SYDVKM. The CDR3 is CASSNVNRGYTF. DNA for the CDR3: TGTGCCAGCAGTAATGTTAATCGTGGCTACACCTTC.

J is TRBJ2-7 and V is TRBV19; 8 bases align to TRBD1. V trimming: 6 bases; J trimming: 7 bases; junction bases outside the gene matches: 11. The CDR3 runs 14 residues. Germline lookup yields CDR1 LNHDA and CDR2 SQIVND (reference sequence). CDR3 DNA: TGTGCCAGTAGAGAAACAGGGGGTCAGGGGGAGCAGTACTTC. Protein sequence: CASRETGGQGEQYF. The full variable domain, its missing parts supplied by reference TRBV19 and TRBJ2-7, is DGGITQSPKYLFRKEGQNVTLSCEQNLNHDAMYWYRQDPGQGLRLIYYSQIVNDFQKGDIAEGYSVSREKKESFPLTVTSAQKNPTAFYLCASRETGGQGEQYFGPGTRLTVT.

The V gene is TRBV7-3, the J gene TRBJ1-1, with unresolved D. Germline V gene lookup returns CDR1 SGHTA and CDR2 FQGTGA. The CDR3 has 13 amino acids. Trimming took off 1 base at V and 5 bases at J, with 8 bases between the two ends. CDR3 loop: CASSLNSGTEAFF. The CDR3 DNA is TGTGCCAGCAGCTTAAACAGCGGAACTGAAGCTTTCTTT.

The CDR3 spells CASSTGQGNTGELFF. The CDR3 DNA follows: TGTGCCAGTAGTACCGGACAGGGGAACACCGGGGAGCTGTTTTTT. The V call is TRBV19, the J call TRBJ2-2; 8 bases fit TRBD1. The CDR3 is made up of 15 amino acids. J gave up 1 base and V 4 bases, and 2 bases lay outside the gene matches. Germline CDR1 LNHDA, CDR2 SQIVND (reference sequence).

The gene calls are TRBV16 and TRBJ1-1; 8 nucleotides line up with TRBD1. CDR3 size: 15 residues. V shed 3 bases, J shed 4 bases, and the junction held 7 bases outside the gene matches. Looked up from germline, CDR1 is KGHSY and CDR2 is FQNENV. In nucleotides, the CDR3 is TGTGCCAGCAGCCATGGCAGGGGGCGCGGCACTGAAGCTTTCTTT. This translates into CASSHGRGRGTEAFF.

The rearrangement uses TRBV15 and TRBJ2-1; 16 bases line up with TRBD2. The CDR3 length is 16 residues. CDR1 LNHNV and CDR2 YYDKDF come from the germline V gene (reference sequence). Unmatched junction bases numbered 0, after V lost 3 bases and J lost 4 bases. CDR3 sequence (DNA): TGTGCCACCAGCAGGGGACTAGCGGGAGGGTACAATGAGCAGTTCTTC. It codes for CATSRGLAGGYNEQFF.

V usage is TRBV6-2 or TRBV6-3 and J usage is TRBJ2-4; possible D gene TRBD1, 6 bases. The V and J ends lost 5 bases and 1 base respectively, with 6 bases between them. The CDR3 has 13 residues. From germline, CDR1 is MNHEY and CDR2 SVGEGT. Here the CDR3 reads CASSDRAKNIQYF. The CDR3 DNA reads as TGTGCCAGCAGTGACAGGGCCAAAAACATTCAGTACTTC.

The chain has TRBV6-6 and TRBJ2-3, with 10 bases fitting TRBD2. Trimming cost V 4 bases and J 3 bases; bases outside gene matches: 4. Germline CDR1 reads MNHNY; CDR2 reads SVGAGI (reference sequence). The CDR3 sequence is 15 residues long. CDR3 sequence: CASSLLAGGTDTQYF. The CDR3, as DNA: TGTGCCAGCAGTTTATTAGCGGGGGGAACAGATACGCAGTATTTT.

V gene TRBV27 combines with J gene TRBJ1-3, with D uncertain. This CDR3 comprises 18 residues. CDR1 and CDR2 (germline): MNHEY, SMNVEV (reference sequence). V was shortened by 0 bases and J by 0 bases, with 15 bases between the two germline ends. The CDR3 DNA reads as TGTGCCAGCAGTTTATCCCAAGCCGCGGGATACTCTGGAAACACCATATATTTT. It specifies CASSLSQAAGYSGNTIYF.

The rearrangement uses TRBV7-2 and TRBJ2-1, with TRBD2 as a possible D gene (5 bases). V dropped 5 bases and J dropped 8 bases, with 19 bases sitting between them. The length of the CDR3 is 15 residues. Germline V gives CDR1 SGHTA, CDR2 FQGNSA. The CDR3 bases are TGTGCCAGCAGCCCCTTCCCCCGGTCGCGGGATGAGCAGTTCTTC. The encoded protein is CASSPFPRSRDEQFF.

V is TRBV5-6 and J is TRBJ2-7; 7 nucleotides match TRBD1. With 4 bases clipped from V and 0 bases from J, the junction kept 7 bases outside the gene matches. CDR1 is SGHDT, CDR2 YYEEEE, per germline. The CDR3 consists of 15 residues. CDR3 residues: CASSPWTGSSYEQYF. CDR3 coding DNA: TGTGCCAGCAGCCCGTGGACAGGTTCCTCCTACGAGCAGTACTTC.

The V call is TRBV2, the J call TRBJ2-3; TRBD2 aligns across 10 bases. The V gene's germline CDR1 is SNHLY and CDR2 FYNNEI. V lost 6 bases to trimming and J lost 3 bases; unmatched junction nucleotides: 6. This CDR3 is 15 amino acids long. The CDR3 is CASSVAGGLTDTQYF. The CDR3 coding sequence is TGTGCCAGCAGCGTAGCGGGGGGTCTGACAGATACGCAGTATTTT.